The clone carrying this T cell receptor beta chain was seen once. Its antigen is currently unknown. V shed 2 bases and J shed 5 bases, with 17 bases lying between them. The germline V gene encodes CDR1 SGHRS and CDR2 YFSETQ. The CDR3 covers 16 residues. The data originate from a study of cytomegalovirus exposure and HLA in healthy donors. The method was immunoSEQ multiplex PCR; TCRdb's version includes in-frame clones alone and lacks a portion of them. Counted here are around 60,000 clones, approximately 95% occurring once; the ten biggest clones make up 5.8%. Points from the study as a whole: According to a subsequent analysis, TCR clusters identified in the first cohort showed a tendency to co-occur across the roughly 120 validation repertoires.

The rearrangement links TRBV5-1 to TRBJ2-1, with D tentatively TRBD2 (5 bases). This clonotype originated in a woman under 30 in good health and CMV-seropositive. The sequenced sample consisted of PBMCs. CDR3 coding DNA: TGCGCCAGCAGCTTAAGGTCGGGATATCTGGACAATGAGCAGTTCTTC. The encoded protein is CASSLRSGYLDNEQFF. The full variable domain, rest sourced from reference TRBV5-1 and TRBJ2-1, is KAGVTQTPRYLIKTRGQQVTLSCSPISGHRSVSWYQQTPGQGLQFLFEYFSETQRNKGNFPGRFSGRQFSNSRSEMNVSTLELGDSALYLCASSLRSGYLDNEQFFGPGTRLTVL.